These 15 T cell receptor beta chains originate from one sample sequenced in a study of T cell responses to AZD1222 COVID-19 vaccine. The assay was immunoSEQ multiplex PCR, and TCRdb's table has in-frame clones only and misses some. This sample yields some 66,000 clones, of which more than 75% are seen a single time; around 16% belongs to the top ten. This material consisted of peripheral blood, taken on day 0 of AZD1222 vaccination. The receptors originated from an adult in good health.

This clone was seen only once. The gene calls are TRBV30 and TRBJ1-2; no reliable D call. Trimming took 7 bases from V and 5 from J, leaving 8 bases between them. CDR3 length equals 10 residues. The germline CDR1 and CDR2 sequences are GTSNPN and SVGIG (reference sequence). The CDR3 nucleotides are TGTGCCTCCCCGTCTTATGGCTACACCTTC. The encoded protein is CASPSYGYTF.

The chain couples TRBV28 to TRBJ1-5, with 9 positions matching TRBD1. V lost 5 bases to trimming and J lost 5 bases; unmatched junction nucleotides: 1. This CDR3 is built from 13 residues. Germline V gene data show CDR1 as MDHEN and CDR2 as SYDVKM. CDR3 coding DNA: TGTGCCAGCAGTGGGGACAGGGATCAGCCCCAGCATTTT. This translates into CASSGDRDQPQHF.

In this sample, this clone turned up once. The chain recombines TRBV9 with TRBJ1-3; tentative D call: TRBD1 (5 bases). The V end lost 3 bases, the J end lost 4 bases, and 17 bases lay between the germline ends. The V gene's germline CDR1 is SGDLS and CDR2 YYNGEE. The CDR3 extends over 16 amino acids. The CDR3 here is CASSAREQVAGNTIYF. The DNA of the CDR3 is TGTGCCAGCAGCGCACGGGAACAGGTTGCCGGAAACACCATATATTTT.

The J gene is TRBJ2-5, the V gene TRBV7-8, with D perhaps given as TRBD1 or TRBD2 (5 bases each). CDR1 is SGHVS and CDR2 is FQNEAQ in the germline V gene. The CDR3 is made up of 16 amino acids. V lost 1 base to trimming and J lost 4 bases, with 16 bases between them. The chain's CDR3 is CASSLVGRGDVETQYF. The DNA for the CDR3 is TGTGCCAGCAGCTTAGTAGGAAGAGGGGATGTAGAGACCCAGTACTTC.

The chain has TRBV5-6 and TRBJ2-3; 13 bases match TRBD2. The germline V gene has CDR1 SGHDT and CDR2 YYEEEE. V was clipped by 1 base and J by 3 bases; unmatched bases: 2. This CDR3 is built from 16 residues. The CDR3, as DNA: TGTGCCAGCAGCTTGTGGACTAGCGGGAGTACAGATACGCAGTATTTT. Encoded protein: CASSLWTSGSTDTQYF.

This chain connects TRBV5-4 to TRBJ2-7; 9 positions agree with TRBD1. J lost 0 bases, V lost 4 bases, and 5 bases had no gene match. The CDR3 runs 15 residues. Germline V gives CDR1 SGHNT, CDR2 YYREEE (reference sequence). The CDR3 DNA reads TGTGCCAGCAGCCGGGGACAGGGCCTCTCCTACGAGCAGTACTTC. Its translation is CASSRGQGLSYEQYF.

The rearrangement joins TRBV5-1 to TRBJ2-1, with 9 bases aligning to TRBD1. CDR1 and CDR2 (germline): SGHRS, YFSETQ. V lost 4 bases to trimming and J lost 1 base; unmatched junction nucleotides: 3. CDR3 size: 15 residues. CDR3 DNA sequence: TGCGCCAGCAGCGAACAGGGGGCGTCCTACAATGAGCAGTTCTTC. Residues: CASSEQGASYNEQFF.

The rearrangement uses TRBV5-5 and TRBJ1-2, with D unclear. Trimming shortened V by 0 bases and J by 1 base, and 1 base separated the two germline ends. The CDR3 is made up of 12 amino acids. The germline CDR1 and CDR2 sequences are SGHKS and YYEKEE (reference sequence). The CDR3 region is CASSLGNYGYTF. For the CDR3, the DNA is TGTGCCAGCAGCTTGGGTAACTATGGCTACACCTTC.

CDR3 in amino acids: CASSTRDFGKLFF. DNA for the CDR3: TGTGCCAGTAGTACCAGGGACTTTGGAAAACTGTTTTTT. The chain joins TRBV19 to TRBJ1-4; maybe TRBD1 (5 bases). CDR1 and CDR2 from the germline V gene are LNHDA and SQIVND (reference sequence). This CDR3 has 13 residues. With 4 bases removed from V and 10 bases from J, the gap between germline ends came to 13 bases.

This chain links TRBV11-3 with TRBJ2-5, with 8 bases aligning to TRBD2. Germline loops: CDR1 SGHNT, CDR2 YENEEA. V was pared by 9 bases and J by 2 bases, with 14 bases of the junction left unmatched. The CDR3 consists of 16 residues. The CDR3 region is CASSPFGGGRQETQYF. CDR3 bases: TGTGCCAGTTCCCCCTTCGGCGGGGGGCGGCAAGAGACCCAGTACTTC.

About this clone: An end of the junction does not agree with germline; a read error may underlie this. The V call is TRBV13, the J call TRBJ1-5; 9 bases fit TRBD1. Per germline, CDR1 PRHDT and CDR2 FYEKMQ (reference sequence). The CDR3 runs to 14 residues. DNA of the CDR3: TGTGCCAGCAGCCTAGGACAGGGGCATCAGCCCCAGCATTTT. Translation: CASSLGQGHQPQHF.

The CDR3 DNA reads TGTGCCAGCAGTTACCTGGGACAGGCAAGCACAGATACGCAGTATTTT. Amino acid sequence: CASSYLGQASTDTQYF. The chain links TRBV6-5 to TRBJ2-3; 8 bases are shared with TRBD1. J lost 0 bases, V lost 2 bases, and 4 bases had no gene match. This CDR3 region has 16 residues. The germline V gene encodes CDR1 MNHEY and CDR2 SVGAGI.

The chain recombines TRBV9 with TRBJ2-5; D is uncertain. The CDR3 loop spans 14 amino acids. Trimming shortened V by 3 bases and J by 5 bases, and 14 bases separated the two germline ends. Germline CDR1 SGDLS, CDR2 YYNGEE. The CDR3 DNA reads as TGTGCCAGCAGCGCTCGCTCGGGTGGGGAGACCCAGTACTTC. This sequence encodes CASSARSGGETQYF.

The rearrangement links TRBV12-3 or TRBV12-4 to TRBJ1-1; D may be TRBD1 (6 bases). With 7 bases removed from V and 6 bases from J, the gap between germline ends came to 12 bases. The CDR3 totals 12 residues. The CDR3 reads CASTPGGPEAFF. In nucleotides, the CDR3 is TGTGCCAGCACCCCTGGGGGGCCTGAAGCTTTCTTT.

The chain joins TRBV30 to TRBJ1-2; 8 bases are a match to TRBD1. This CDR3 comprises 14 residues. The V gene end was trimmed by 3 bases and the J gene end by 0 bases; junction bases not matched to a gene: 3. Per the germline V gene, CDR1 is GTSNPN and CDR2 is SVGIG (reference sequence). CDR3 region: CAWSRGPSNYGYTF. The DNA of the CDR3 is TGTGCCTGGAGCAGGGGGCCATCTAACTATGGCTACACCTTC.